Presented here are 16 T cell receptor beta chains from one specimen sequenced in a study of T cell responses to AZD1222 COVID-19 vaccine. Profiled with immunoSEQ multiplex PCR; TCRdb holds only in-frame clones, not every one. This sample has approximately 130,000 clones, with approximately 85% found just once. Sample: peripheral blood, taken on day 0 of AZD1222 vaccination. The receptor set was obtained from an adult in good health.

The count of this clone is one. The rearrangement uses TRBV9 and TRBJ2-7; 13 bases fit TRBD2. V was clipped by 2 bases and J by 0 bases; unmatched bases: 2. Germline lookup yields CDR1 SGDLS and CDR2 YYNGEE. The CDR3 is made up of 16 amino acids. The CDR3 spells CASSVGTSGISYEQYF. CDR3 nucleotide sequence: TGTGCCAGCAGCGTGGGGACTAGCGGGATCTCCTACGAGCAGTACTTC.

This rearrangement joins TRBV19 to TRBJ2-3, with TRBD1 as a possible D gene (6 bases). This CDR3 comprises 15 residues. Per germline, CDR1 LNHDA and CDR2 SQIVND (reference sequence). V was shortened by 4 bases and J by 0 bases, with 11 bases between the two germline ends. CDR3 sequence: CASSSRGASTDTQYF. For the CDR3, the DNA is TGTGCCAGTAGTAGCAGGGGCGCCAGCACAGATACGCAGTATTTT.

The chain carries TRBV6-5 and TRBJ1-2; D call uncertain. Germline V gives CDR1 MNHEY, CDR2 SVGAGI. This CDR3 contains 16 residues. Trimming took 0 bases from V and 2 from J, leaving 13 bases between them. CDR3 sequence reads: CASSYSRAGVNYGYTF. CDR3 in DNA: TGTGCCAGCAGTTACTCGAGGGCTGGGGTAAACTATGGCTACACCTTC.

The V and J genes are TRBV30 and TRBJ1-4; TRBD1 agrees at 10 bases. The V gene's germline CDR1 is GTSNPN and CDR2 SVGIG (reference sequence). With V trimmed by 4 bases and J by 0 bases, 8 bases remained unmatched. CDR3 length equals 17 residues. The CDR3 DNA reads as TGTGCCTGGACGCGGACAGGGGGTTCCTCAACTAATGAAAAACTGTTTTTT. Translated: CAWTRTGGSSTNEKLFF.

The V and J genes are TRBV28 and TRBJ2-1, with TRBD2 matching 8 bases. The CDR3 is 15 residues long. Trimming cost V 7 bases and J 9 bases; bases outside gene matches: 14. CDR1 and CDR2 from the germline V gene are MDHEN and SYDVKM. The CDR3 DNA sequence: TGTGCCAGCACTTATTTTACAAGCGGGAGTAGTGAGCAGTTCTTC. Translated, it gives CASTYFTSGSSEQFF.

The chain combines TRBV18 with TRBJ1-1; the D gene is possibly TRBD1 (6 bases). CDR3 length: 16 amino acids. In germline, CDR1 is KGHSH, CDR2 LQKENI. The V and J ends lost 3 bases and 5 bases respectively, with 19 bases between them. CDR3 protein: CASSPATGWDITEAFF. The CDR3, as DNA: TGTGCCAGCTCACCTGCGACAGGTTGGGATATAACTGAAGCTTTCTTT.

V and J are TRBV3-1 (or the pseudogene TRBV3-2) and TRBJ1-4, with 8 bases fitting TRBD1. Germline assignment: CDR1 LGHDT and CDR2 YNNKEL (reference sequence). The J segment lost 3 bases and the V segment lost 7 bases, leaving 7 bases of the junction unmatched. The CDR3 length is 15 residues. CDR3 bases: TGTGCCAGCACGTTCCAGGGGGCTTCTAATGAAAAACTGTTTTTT. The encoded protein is CASTFQGASNEKLFF.

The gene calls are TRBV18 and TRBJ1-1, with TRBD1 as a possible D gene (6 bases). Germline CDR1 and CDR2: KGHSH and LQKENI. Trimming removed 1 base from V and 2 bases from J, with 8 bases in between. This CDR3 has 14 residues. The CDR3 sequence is CASSPQGGNTEAFF. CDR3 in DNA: TGTGCCAGCTCACCACAGGGGGGCAACACTGAAGCTTTCTTT.

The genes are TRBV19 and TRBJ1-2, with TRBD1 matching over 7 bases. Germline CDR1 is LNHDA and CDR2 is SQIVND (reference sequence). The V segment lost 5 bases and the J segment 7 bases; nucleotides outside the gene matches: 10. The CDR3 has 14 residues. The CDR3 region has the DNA TGTGCCAGTAGTCCCACCAGGGGGTTCGTTGGCTACACCTTC. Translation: CASSPTRGFVGYTF. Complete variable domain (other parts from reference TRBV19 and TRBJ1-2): DGGITQSPKYLFRKEGQNVTLSCEQNLNHDAMYWYRQDPGQGLRLIYYSQIVNDFQKGDIAEGYSVSREKKESFPLTVTSAQKNPTAFYLCASSPTRGFVGYTFGSGTRLTVV.

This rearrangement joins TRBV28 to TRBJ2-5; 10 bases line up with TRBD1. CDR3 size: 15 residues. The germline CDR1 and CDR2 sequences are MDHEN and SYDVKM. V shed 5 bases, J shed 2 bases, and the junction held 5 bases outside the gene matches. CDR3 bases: TGTGCCAGCAGTCTCGGGACAGGGGTTCAAGAGACCCAGTACTTC. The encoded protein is CASSLGTGVQETQYF.

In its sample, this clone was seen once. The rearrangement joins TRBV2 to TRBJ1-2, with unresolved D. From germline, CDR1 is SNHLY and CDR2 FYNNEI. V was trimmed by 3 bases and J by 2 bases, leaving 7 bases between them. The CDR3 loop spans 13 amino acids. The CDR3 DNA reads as TGTGCCAGCAGTGATGGTGGAAACTATGGCTACACCTTC. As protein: CASSDGGNYGYTF.

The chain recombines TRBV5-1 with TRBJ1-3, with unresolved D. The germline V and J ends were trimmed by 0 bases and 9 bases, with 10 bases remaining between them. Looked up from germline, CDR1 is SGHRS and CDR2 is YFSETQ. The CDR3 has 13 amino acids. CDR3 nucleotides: TGCGCCAGCAGCTTGGACTTAGTGGGCACCATATATTTT. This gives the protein CASSLDLVGTIYF.

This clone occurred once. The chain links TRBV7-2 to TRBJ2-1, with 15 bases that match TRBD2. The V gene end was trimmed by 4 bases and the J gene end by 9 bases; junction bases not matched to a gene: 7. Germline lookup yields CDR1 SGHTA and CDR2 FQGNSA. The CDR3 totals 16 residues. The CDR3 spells CASSSGLAGGRGEQFF. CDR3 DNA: TGTGCCAGCAGCTCGGGACTAGCGGGAGGAAGAGGTGAGCAGTTCTTC.

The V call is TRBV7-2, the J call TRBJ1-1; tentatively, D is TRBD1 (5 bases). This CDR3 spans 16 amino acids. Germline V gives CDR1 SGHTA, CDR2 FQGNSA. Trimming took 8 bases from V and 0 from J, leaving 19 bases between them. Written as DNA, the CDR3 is TGTGCCAGCCGACCCCAAGGCCCAGGGCTGAACACTGAAGCTTTCTTT. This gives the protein CASRPQGPGLNTEAFF. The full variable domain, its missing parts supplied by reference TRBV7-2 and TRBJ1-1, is GAGVSQSPSNKVTEKGKDVELRCDPISGHTALYWYRQSLGQGLEFLIYFQGNSAPDKSGLPSDRFSAERTGGSVSTLTIQRTQQEDSAVYLCASRPQGPGLNTEAFFGQGTRLTVV.

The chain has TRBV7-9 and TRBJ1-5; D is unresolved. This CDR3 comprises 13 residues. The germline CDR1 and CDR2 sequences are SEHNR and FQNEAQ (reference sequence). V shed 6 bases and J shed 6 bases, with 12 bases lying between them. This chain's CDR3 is CASSSIGPQPQHF. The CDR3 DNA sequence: TGTGCCAGCAGTTCGATCGGGCCTCAGCCCCAGCATTTT. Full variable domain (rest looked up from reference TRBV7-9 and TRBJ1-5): DTGVSQNPRHKITKRGQNVTFRCDPISEHNRLYWYRQTLGQGPEFLTYFQNEAQLEKSRLLSDRFSAERPKGSFSTLEIQRTEQGDSAMYLCASSSIGPQPQHFGDGTRLSIL.

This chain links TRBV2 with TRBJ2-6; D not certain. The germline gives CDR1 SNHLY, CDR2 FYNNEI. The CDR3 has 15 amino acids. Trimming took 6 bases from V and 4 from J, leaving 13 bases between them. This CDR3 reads CASSPLAGGANVLTF. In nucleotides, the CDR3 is TGTGCCAGCAGCCCCTTGGCTGGGGGGGCCAACGTCCTGACTTTC.